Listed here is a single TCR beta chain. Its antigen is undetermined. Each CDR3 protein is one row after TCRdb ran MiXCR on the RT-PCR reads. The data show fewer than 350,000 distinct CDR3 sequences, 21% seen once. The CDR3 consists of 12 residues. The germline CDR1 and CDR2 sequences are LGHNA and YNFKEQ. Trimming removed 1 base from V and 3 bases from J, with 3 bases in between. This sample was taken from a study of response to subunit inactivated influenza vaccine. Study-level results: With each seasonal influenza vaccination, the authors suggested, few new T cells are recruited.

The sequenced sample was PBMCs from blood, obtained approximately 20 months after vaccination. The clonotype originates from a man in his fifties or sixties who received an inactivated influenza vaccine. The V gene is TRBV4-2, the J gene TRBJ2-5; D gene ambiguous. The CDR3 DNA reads TGTGCCAGCAGCCAAGGGAAAGAGACCCAGTACTTC. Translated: CASSQGKETQYF.